Only a few counts were recorded for the clone carrying this TCR beta chain. The same CDR3 is also encoded by other DNA sequences in this sample. Sequencing used immunoSEQ multiplex PCR; TCRdb keeps in-frame clones, though not all of them. The sample lists a few hundred thousand clones, 75% to 90% occurring once. Germline CDR1 and CDR2: SGHTA and FQGNSA. This CDR3 spans 13 amino acids. V was shortened by 1 base and J by 1 base, with 4 bases between the two germline ends. The source of the sample is a study of blood T cell repertoires in COVID-19. This chain joins TRBV7-2 and TRBJ1-1, with D unclear. What was sequenced was PBMCs or T cells enriched from blood (not recorded which). The TCR was taken from a woman between 50 and 59 years old who had recovered from COVID-19. CDR3 protein: CASSLGRNTEAFF. The CDR3, as DNA: TGTGCCAGCAGCTTAGGCAGGAACACTGAAGCTTTCTTT.